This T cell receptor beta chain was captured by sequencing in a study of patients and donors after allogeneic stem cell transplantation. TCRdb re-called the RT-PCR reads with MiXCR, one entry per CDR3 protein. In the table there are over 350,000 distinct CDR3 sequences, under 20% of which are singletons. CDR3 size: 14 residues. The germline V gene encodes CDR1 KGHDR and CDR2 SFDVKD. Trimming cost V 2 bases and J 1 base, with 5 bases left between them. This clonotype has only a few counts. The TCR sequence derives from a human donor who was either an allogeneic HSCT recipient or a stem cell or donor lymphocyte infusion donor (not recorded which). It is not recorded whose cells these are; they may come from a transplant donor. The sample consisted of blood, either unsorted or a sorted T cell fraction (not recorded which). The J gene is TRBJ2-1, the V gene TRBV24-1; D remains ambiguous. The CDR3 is CATSDSGSYNEQFF. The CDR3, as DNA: TGTGCCACCAGTGATTCCGGGTCCTACAATGAGCAGTTCTTC.